One sample yielded the 30 T cell receptor beta chains listed below, sequenced in a study of blood T cell repertoires in COVID-19. Assay used: immunoSEQ multiplex PCR; TCRdb lists only in-frame clones, some missing. The table records some 120,000 clones, approximately 90% of them present only once. Sequencing was carried out using peripheral blood. The receptors shown here come from a woman older than 75 with acute or convalescent COVID-19.

V gene TRBV2 combines with J gene TRBJ2-2, with D perhaps matching TRBD2 (6 bases). Germline CDR1 reads SNHLY; CDR2 reads FYNNEI. V was clipped by 2 bases and J by 0 bases, with 10 bases between them. This CDR3 has 16 amino acids. This CDR3 reads CASSELGGTNTGELFF. DNA of the CDR3: TGTGCCAGCAGTGAATTGGGCGGGACGAACACCGGGGAGCTGTTTTTT. The full variable domain, rest sourced from reference TRBV2 and TRBJ2-2, is EPEVTQTPSHQVTQMGQEVILRCVPISNHLYFYWYRQILGQKVEFLVSFYNNEISEKSEIFDDQFSVERPDGSNFTLKIRSTKLEDSAMYFCASSELGGTNTGELFFGEGSRLTVL.

CDR3 DNA: TGTGCCAGCAGCTTAGGAGGTGCGGGAGTGAGAGCTTTCTTT. Protein product: CASSLGGAGVRAFF. The chain is built from TRBV7-3 and TRBJ1-1; D is undetermined. This CDR3 has 14 amino acids. From germline, CDR1 is SGHTA and CDR2 FQGTGA. V shed 2 bases and J shed 10 bases, with 17 bases lying between them.

V is TRBV9 and J is TRBJ2-1; 14 bases align to TRBD2. This CDR3 region has 13 residues. J lost 12 bases, V lost 4 bases, and 3 bases had no gene match. CDR1 and CDR2 from the germline V gene are SGDLS and YYNGEE. The chain's CDR3 is CASSSGLAGGQFF. The CDR3, as DNA: TGTGCCAGCAGCTCCGGACTAGCGGGGGGGCAGTTCTTC.

This sequence joins TRBV5-1 and TRBJ1-2, with a tentative D call TRBD1 (6 bases). The germline V gene encodes CDR1 SGHRS and CDR2 YFSETQ. CDR3 size: 14 residues. With 4 bases removed from V and 6 bases from J, the gap between germline ends came to 16 bases. Here the CDR3 DNA reads TGCGCCAGCAGCAGCACCGGGACAACAGATGGCTACACCTTC. Protein sequence: CASSSTGTTDGYTF.

This clone has only a few counts. This chain uses TRBV19 with TRBJ1-5; D is perhaps TRBD1 (6 bases). This CDR3 spans 14 amino acids. Germline CDR1 is LNHDA and CDR2 is SQIVND (reference sequence). V lost 5 bases, J lost 0 bases, and 8 bases lay in between. The DNA for the CDR3 is TGTGCCAGTAGTCAGGGGAGTAGCAATCAGCCCCAGCATTTT. Translating it yields CASSQGSSNQPQHF.

The J gene is TRBJ2-1, the V gene TRBV9, with TRBD2 matching 8 bases. Trimming cost V 0 bases and J 5 bases; bases outside gene matches: 7. The germline gives CDR1 SGDLS, CDR2 YYNGEE. This CDR3 has 16 residues. The CDR3 reads CASSVAGLAGNNEQFF. CDR3 in DNA: TGTGCCAGCAGCGTAGCGGGGCTAGCGGGCAACAATGAGCAGTTCTTC.

This chain joins TRBV14 and TRBJ2-7, with 10 nucleotides matching TRBD1. Losses at the gene ends were 4 bases for V and 4 bases for J; bases not matched to a gene: 4. The CDR3 contains 14 residues. Germline CDR1 reads SGHDN; CDR2 reads FVKESK. In DNA form, the CDR3 reads TGTGCCAGCAGCCTCCGGACAGGGGGGTACGAGCAGTACTTC. Protein sequence: CASSLRTGGYEQYF. The whole variable domain, filled in from reference TRBV14 and TRBJ2-7, reads EAGVTQFPSHSVIEKGQTVTLRCDPISGHDNLYWYRRVMGKEIKFLLHFVKESKQDESGMPNNRFLAERTGGTYSTLKVQPAELEDSGVYFCASSLRTGGYEQYFGPGTRLTVT.

The chain joins TRBV12-5 to TRBJ2-1, with a tentative D call TRBD2 (7 bases). The germline V and J ends were trimmed by 5 bases and 2 bases, with 16 bases remaining between them. CDR1 LGHNT and CDR2 FRNRAP come from the germline V gene. The CDR3 is 16 amino acids. CDR3: CASGLQAGAPYNEQFF. The DNA of the CDR3 is TGTGCTAGTGGTCTCCAGGCGGGGGCCCCCTACAATGAGCAGTTCTTC.

The rearrangement joins TRBV5-1 to TRBJ2-1; TRBD2 agrees at 10 bases. There are 16 residues in the CDR3. Germline V gives CDR1 SGHRS, CDR2 YFSETQ. The J segment lost 15 bases and the V segment lost 5 bases, leaving 20 bases of the junction unmatched. CDR3: CASRKAGGPITETWFF. CDR3 nucleotide sequence: TGCGCCAGCAGAAAAGCGGGAGGGCCGATTACGGAAACGTGGTTCTTC.

The chain recombines TRBV6-2 or TRBV6-3 with TRBJ1-3, with TRBD1 as a possible D gene (5 bases). The CDR3 totals 16 residues. V was pared by 4 bases and J by 3 bases, with 16 bases between. Looked up from germline, CDR1 is MNHEY and CDR2 is SVGEGT. The CDR3 here is CASSSPTAGFGNTIYF. CDR3 in DNA: TGTGCCAGCAGTTCCCCGACAGCGGGCTTTGGAAACACCATATATTTT.

This clone was seen a handful of times. The CDR3 DNA reads as TGTGCCAGCAGCTTAGATCGGACAGACTACGAGCAGTACTTC. Encoded protein: CASSLDRTDYEQYF. This chain connects TRBV7-9 to TRBJ2-7; D may be TRBD1 (6 bases). CDR1 SEHNR and CDR2 FQNEAQ come from the germline V gene (reference sequence). This CDR3 has 14 residues. Trimming removed 1 base at V and 3 bases at J, with 10 bases between.

The chain is built from TRBV5-4 and TRBJ1-1, with D possibly matching TRBD1 (5 bases). Germline-derived CDR1 and CDR2 are SGHNT and YYREEE (reference sequence). Trimming shortened V by 3 bases and J by 1 base, and 7 bases separated the two germline ends. The CDR3 loop spans 13 amino acids. CDR3 region: CASSWQGNTEAFF. The CDR3 nucleotides read TGTGCCAGCAGCTGGCAGGGGAACACTGAAGCTTTCTTT. The whole variable domain, remainder taken from reference TRBV5-4 and TRBJ1-1, is ETGVTQSPTHLIKTRGQQVTLRCSSQSGHNTVSWYQQALGQGPQFIFQYYREEENGRGNFPPRFSGLQFPNYSSELNVNALELDDSALYLCASSWQGNTEAFFGQGTRLTVV.

The chain is built from TRBV2 and TRBJ1-2; weak D call: TRBD1 (6 bases). The CDR3 consists of 15 residues. The ends were cut back, 7 bases at V and 4 bases at J, with 19 bases in the middle. Germline V gene sequence: CDR1 SNHLY, CDR2 FYNNEI. The CDR3: CASTVGGAQSYGYTF. The CDR3 DNA reads TGTGCCAGCACCGTCGGGGGGGCGCAGAGCTATGGCTACACCTTC.

The CDR3, as DNA: TGTGCCAGCAGCATCGGACAGGGGCAAGAGACCCAGTACTTC. Amino acids: CASSIGQGQETQYF. The V and J genes are TRBV21-1 and TRBJ2-5; the table names TRBD1, a call not compared with the DNA. TRBV21-1 is flagged as a pseudogene. The CDR3 is 14 residues long.

V and J are TRBV3-1 (or the pseudogene TRBV3-2) and TRBJ2-1; no reliable D call. There are 14 residues in the CDR3. V lost 9 bases to trimming and J lost 0 bases, with 12 bases between them. Germline V gene sequence: CDR1 LGHDT, CDR2 YNNKEL (reference sequence). The CDR3 DNA sequence: TGTGCCAGTTCGCCCGCCAGCTCCTACAATGAGCAGTTCTTC. As protein: CASSPASSYNEQFF.

This rearrangement joins TRBV11-2 to TRBJ2-3, with a tentative D call TRBD2 (5 bases). CDR3 length: 17 residues. Germline CDR1 SGHAT, CDR2 FQNNGV. Trimming cost V 2 bases and J 2 bases, with 17 bases left between them. The CDR3 sequence is CASSLLSGTRNTDTQYF. The CDR3 DNA follows: TGTGCCAGCAGCTTATTATCCGGTACTAGAAACACAGATACGCAGTATTTT.

The chain recombines TRBV6-2 or TRBV6-3 with TRBJ2-7, with a possible D match to TRBD2 (5 bases). CDR1 and CDR2 (germline): MNHEY, SVGEGT. CDR3 length: 12 residues. Trimming took off 6 bases at V and 3 bases at J, with 9 bases between the two ends. CDR3 DNA sequence: TGTGCCAGCAGCCGAGACTACTACGAGCAGTACTTC. Residues: CASSRDYYEQYF.

The rearrangement uses TRBV4-1 and TRBJ2-7; TRBD2 matches at 10 bases. Germline values: CDR1 MGHRA, CDR2 YSYEKL. The V segment lost 2 bases and the J segment 5 bases; nucleotides outside the gene matches: 9. This CDR3 is built from 16 residues. The CDR3 loop reads CASSQSLAGVIDEQYF. The CDR3 DNA reads as TGCGCCAGCAGCCAATCGCTAGCGGGGGTCATCGACGAGCAGTACTTC.

The chain uses TRBV28 and TRBJ1-6; 9 positions match TRBD1. CDR1 and CDR2 from the germline V gene are MDHEN and SYDVKM. This CDR3 is 15 amino acids long. With V trimmed by 2 bases and J by 8 bases, 4 bases remained unmatched. CDR3 residues: CASSLPQGADSPLHF. CDR3 in DNA: TGTGCCAGCAGTTTACCACAGGGGGCGGATTCACCCCTCCACTTT. Variable domain in full (rest from reference TRBV28 and TRBJ1-6): DVKVTQSSRYLVKRTGEKVFLECVQDMDHENMFWYRQDPGLGLRLIYFSYDVKMKEKGDIPEGYSVSREKKERFSLILESASTNQTSMYLCASSLPQGADSPLHFGNGTRLTVT.

CDR3 amino acids: CATSFAGSSYNEQFF. CDR3 coding DNA: TGTGCCACCAGTTTCGCGGGGAGCTCCTACAATGAGCAGTTCTTC. The gene calls are TRBV24-1 and TRBJ2-1; D may be TRBD2 (6 bases). V was shortened by 6 bases and J by 0 bases, with 11 bases between the two germline ends. CDR3 size: 15 residues. Germline V gene data show CDR1 as KGHDR and CDR2 as SFDVKD.

This sequence joins TRBV28 and TRBJ2-3; unclear D gene. Germline V gene sequence: CDR1 MDHEN, CDR2 SYDVKM. The CDR3 has 16 residues. The V end was cut by 5 bases, the J end by 0 bases, with 15 bases between. CDR3 region: CASSAVRSTSTDTQYF. CDR3 sequence (DNA): TGTGCCAGCAGTGCTGTGCGGTCCACTAGCACAGATACGCAGTATTTT.

The CDR3 spells CATSRASGGRNEQFF. The CDR3 DNA reads TGTGCCACCAGCAGAGCCAGCGGGGGGCGCAATGAGCAGTTCTTC. The rearrangement uses TRBV15 and TRBJ2-1; 9 bases match TRBD2. Germline V gene data show CDR1 as LNHNV and CDR2 as YYDKDF (reference sequence). V was clipped by 1 base and J by 6 bases; unmatched bases: 4. This CDR3 region has 15 residues.

The rearrangement uses TRBV9 and TRBJ1-6, with D tentatively TRBD1 (6 bases). This CDR3 is built from 15 residues. V was pared by 0 bases and J by 7 bases, with 11 bases between. Germline V lookup: CDR1 SGDLS, CDR2 YYNGEE. CDR3 protein: CASSVAGGRNSPLHF. CDR3 DNA sequence: TGTGCCAGCAGCGTAGCTGGGGGCCGCAATTCACCCCTCCACTTT.

The chain uses TRBV7-2 and TRBJ2-5, with D tentatively TRBD1 (7 bases). CDR1 and CDR2 from the germline V gene are SGHTA and FQGNSA. This CDR3 is 15 amino acids long. The V end was cut by 6 bases, the J end by 5 bases, with 19 bases between. This CDR3 is CASRLAGGGGETQYF. For the CDR3, the DNA is TGTGCCAGCAGACTAGCAGGAGGGGGCGGGGAGACCCAGTACTTC. The full variable domain, in which reference TRBV7-2 and TRBJ2-5 provide the parts outside the CDR3, is GAGVSQSPSNKVTEKGKDVELRCDPISGHTALYWYRQSLGQGLEFLIYFQGNSAPDKSGLPSDRFSAERTGGSVSTLTIQRTQQEDSAVYLCASRLAGGGGETQYFGPGTRLLVL.

This sequence joins TRBV5-1 and TRBJ1-1; 7 bases align to TRBD1. Germline CDR1 is SGHRS and CDR2 is YFSETQ. The V and J ends lost 4 bases and 7 bases, in that order; junction bases with no gene match: 7. This CDR3 contains 13 residues. CDR3 coding DNA: TGCGCCAGCAGCGATCGACAGGGCAGTGAAGCTTTCTTT. Encoded protein: CASSDRQGSEAFF.

The chain uses TRBV19 and TRBJ2-3; maybe TRBD2 (6 bases). The CDR3 is 16 amino acids. The V end was cut by 4 bases, the J end by 3 bases, with 17 bases between. Per germline, CDR1 LNHDA and CDR2 SQIVND (reference sequence). CDR3 sequence: CASSNPSGGKTDTQYF. DNA of the CDR3: TGTGCCAGTAGTAATCCAAGTGGCGGGAAAACAGATACGCAGTATTTT.

This rearrangement joins TRBV5-6 to TRBJ2-7; 7 bases agree with TRBD2. The J segment lost 3 bases and the V segment lost 3 bases, leaving 3 bases of the junction unmatched. The germline V gene encodes CDR1 SGHDT and CDR2 YYEEEE. The CDR3 has 13 amino acids. The CDR3 coding sequence is TGTGCCAGCAGCTCCTGGGGGGGCTACGAGCAGTACTTC. Translated, it gives CASSSWGGYEQYF. Based on the CDR3 plus reference TRBV5-6 and TRBJ2-7, the full variable domain is DAGVTQSPTHLIKTRGQQVTLRCSPKSGHDTVSWYQQALGQGPQFIFQYYEEEERQRGNFPDRFSGHQFPNYSSELNVNALLLGDSALYLCASSSWGGYEQYFGPGTRLTVT.

The chain carries TRBV7-2 and TRBJ2-3; D is ambiguous. Germline loops: CDR1 SGHTA, CDR2 FQGNSA. The CDR3 is 12 amino acids. V lost 5 bases and J 8 bases, leaving 11 bases between the germline ends. CDR3 protein: CASSTISGTQYF. CDR3 sequence (DNA): TGTGCCAGCAGCACCATATCGGGTACGCAGTATTTT.

This chain links TRBV28 with TRBJ2-1; 11 bases agree with TRBD2. CDR1 is MDHEN, CDR2 SYDVKM, per germline. The CDR3 is 16 residues long. V lost 4 bases, J lost 5 bases, and 7 bases stayed unmatched. Here the CDR3 DNA reads TGTGCCAGCAGTTCAATAGCGGGAGGGCCTAACAATGAGCAGTTCTTC. This gives the protein CASSSIAGGPNNEQFF. Based on the CDR3 plus reference TRBV28 and TRBJ2-1, the full variable domain is DVKVTQSSRYLVKRTGEKVFLECVQDMDHENMFWYRQDPGLGLRLIYFSYDVKMKEKGDIPEGYSVSREKKERFSLILESASTNQTSMYLCASSSIAGGPNNEQFFGPGTRLTVL.

This chain connects TRBV19 to TRBJ1-2, with TRBD1 matching 7 bases. The CDR3 sequence is 14 residues long. V was clipped by 9 bases and J by 2 bases; unmatched bases: 9. Germline values: CDR1 LNHDA, CDR2 SQIVND (reference sequence). The CDR3 region is CASLSEGANYGYTF. The DNA of the CDR3 is TGTGCCAGCCTTAGTGAGGGGGCCAACTATGGCTACACCTTC.